This is a list of T cell receptor beta chains from one sample in a study of response to subunit inactivated influenza vaccine. TCRdb reprocessed the RT-PCR reads via MiXCR and lists one record per CDR3 protein. Among about 520,000 distinct CDR3 sequences listed, 25% were seen once. This sample comprised CD4+ T cells sorted from PBMCs, obtained about 5 days after vaccination. The origin of the receptors is a man between 45 and 60 years old who received an inactivated influenza vaccine. CDR3s include the opening cysteine and the closing phenylalanine or tryptophan. D genes are given only for firm matches. The listing skips clone size in some rows; elsewhere it reads once, few, many or a size class.

V gene	D gene	clone size	J gene	CDR3 protein	CDR3 DNA
TRBV4-1	NA	few	TRBJ1-3	CASSQRFEARNTIYF	TGCGCCAGCAGCCAAAGGTTCGAAGCCCGAAACACCATATATTTT
TRBV12-3/TRBV12-4	TRBD1	once	TRBJ1-5	CASSPTGGGSNQPQHF	TGTGCCAGCAGCCCCACAGGGGGCGGAAGCAATCAGCCCCAGCATTTT
TRBV20-1	TRBD2	NA	TRBJ2-7	CSARSGTSGSFEQYF	TGCAGTGCTAGAAGCGGGACTAGCGGGAGTTTTGAGCAGTACTTC
TRBV7-6	NA	NA	TRBJ2-7	CASSLRIEWEYF	TGTGCCAGCAGCTTACGGATTGAATGGGAGTACTTC
TRBV12-3/TRBV12-4	TRBD2	few	TRBJ2-4	CASSFRTRLAGVFLAKNIQYF	TGTGCCAGCAGTTTCCGAACCCGACTAGCGGGAGTCTTCTTAGCCAAAAACATTCAGTACTTC
TRBV5-5	NA	NA	TRBJ1-5	CASSFLGQPRNQPQHF	TGTGCCAGCAGCTTCTTAGGACAGCCTCGCAATCAGCCCCAGCATTTT
TRBV15	NA	few	TRBJ2-7	CATSKASIWGGEQYF	TGTGCCACCAGCAAAGCTTCCATCTGGGGTGGCGAGCAGTACTTC
TRBV20-1	NA	NA	TRBJ2-7	CSAKRAGTYEQYF	TGCAGTGCGAAGAGGGCAGGGACCTACGAGCAGTACTTC
TRBV20-1	TRBD1	many	TRBJ1-5	CSVGTGGMNQPQHF	TGCAGTGTAGGGACAGGGGGGATGAATCAGCCCCAGCATTTT
TRBV15	NA	NA	TRBJ2-5	CATSQLLGMDQETQYF	TGTGCCACCAGCCAACTGTTGGGGATGGACCAAGAGACCCAGTACTTC
TRBV20-1	NA	NA	TRBJ2-3	CSASGRVFTDTQYF	TGCAGTGCTAGTGGCAGAGTTTTCACAGATACGCAGTATTTT
TRBV5-1	TRBD2	few	TRBJ2-3	CASSSLAGTDTQYF	TGCGCCAGCAGCTCCTTAGCGGGAACAGATACGCAGTATTTT
TRBV19	NA	few	TRBJ1-2	CASTPEGLSGYTF	TGTGCCAGTACTCCTGAAGGGTTGAGTGGCTACACCTTC
TRBV7-8	NA	NA	TRBJ2-5	CASSLDLMGGRTTQYF	TGTGCCAGCAGCTTAGATTTGATGGGGGGGCGGACGACCCAGTACTTC
TRBV11-2	NA	NA	TRBJ2-6	CASSLLETGWRANVLTF	TGTGCCAGCAGCCTTTTAGAGACAGGTTGGCGGGCCAACGTCCTGACTTTC
TRBV28	NA	NA	TRBJ2-3	CASFLRGSPDTQYF	TGTGCCAGCTTTCTTCGGGGTAGCCCAGATACGCAGTATTTT
TRBV6-1	NA	NA	TRBJ1-2	CASSARRTQDYGYTF	TGTGCCAGCAGTGCCCGGAGGACCCAGGACTATGGCTACACCTTC
TRBV6-5	NA	few	TRBJ2-2	CASSYSSGPPATGELFF	TGTGCCAGCAGTTACTCGTCGGGGCCTCCGGCCACCGGGGAGCTGTTTTTT
TRBV12-3/TRBV12-4	TRBD2	NA	TRBJ2-1	CASCGLADYNEQFF	TGTGCCAGCTGTGGCCTAGCGGACTACAATGAGCAGTTCTTC
TRBV3-1	NA	once	TRBJ1-5	CASSQGQSGIAQPQHF	TGTGCCAGCAGCCAAGGACAGTCAGGGATTGCTCAGCCCCAGCATTTT
TRBV29-1	NA	few	TRBJ2-1	CSVVGNEQFF	TGCAGCGTTGTCGGCAATGAGCAGTTCTTC
TRBV20-1	TRBD1	few	TRBJ2-7	CSARRPRTGGHEQYF	TGCAGTGCTAGAAGGCCCCGGACAGGGGGCCACGAGCAGTACTTC
TRBV30	NA	few	TRBJ2-7	CAWEGGTYEQYF	TGTGCCTGGGAGGGGGGAACCTACGAGCAGTACTTC
TRBV12-3/TRBV12-4	NA	NA	TRBJ2-5	CASSPRQKRETQYF	TGTGCCAGCAGTCCCCGACAGAAACGGGAGACCCAGTACTTC
TRBV29-1	NA	few	TRBJ2-5	CSVGRGQETQYF	TGCAGCGTTGGCCGGGGACAAGAGACCCAGTACTTC
TRBV11-2	NA	few	TRBJ1-6	CATHRGPNSPLHF	TGTGCCACACACCGGGGGCCTAATTCACCCCTCCACTTT
TRBV7-9	NA	NA	TRBJ2-7	CASSPHLGTYEQYF	TGTGCCAGCAGCCCCCACCTAGGAACCTACGAGCAGTACTTC